The 4 T cell receptor beta chains below all came from one sample that was sequenced in a study of cytomegalovirus exposure and HLA in healthy donors. Researchers ran the PCR with 60 Vbeta and 13 Jbeta primers. The assay was immunoSEQ multiplex PCR, and TCRdb's table has in-frame clones only and misses some. The data hold fewer than 200,000 clones, with 70% to 80% observed a single time. Source material: PBMCs. The receptors originated from a female donor in good health and CMV-seronegative.

This clone was seen once. This chain links TRBV7-2 with TRBJ2-1; possibly TRBD1 for D (6 bases). Germline-derived CDR1 and CDR2 are SGHTA and FQGNSA. The germline V and J ends were trimmed by 4 bases and 3 bases, with 13 bases remaining between them. The CDR3 sequence is 15 residues long. The CDR3 protein is CASSSTGTRYNEQFF. The DNA for the CDR3 is TGTGCCAGCAGCTCAACAGGGACGCGCTACAATGAGCAGTTCTTC.

This chain links TRBV4-1 with TRBJ1-2; a possible D gene is TRBD1 (5 bases). The CDR3 loop spans 12 amino acids. V was trimmed by 0 bases and J by 8 bases, leaving 7 bases between them. The V gene's germline CDR1 is MGHRA and CDR2 YSYEKL. The CDR3 reads CASSQDRVGYTF. CDR3 coding DNA: TGCGCCAGCAGCCAAGACAGGGTCGGCTACACCTTC.

The chain links TRBV5-1 to TRBJ1-1; a possible D gene is TRBD1 (6 bases). The germline V and J ends were trimmed by 3 bases and 4 bases, with 10 bases remaining between them. Germline CDR1 is SGHRS and CDR2 is YFSETQ. CDR3 length: 13 amino acids. The CDR3 bases are TGCGCCAGCAGCTCCAGGGGTGGCACTGAAGCTTTCTTT. Translation gives CASSSRGGTEAFF.

The chain uses TRBV5-1 and TRBJ2-3, with TRBD2 matching over 7 bases. After removal of 0 bases from V and 0 bases from J, the junction contained 4 bases not matched to a gene. The CDR3 length is 16 residues. Germline CDR1 reads SGHRS; CDR2 reads YFSETQ. CDR3 nucleotides: TGCGCCAGCAGCTTGGATGGGGGGGGGAGCACAGATACGCAGTATTTT. Protein sequence: CASSLDGGGSTDTQYF.